These T cell receptor beta chains were read from a single sample in a study of neoadjuvant nivolumab and ipilimumab in lung cancer. Assay used: immunoSEQ multiplex PCR; TCRdb lists only in-frame clones, some missing. The data show 10,000 to 15,000 clones, with approximately 95% seen just once and 2% to 3% held by the top ten. The material was peripheral blood, obtained after neoadjuvant nivolumab, alone or with ipilimumab, at or shortly before surgery. These receptors were obtained from an adult with non-small cell lung cancer. Both conserved end residues are part of each CDR3. D genes are given only for firm matches. Only part of the rows carry a size: once, few, many, or a class if the clone is expanded.

D: NA; J: TRBJ1-4; size: NA; V: TRBV4-2; DNA: TGTGCCAGCAGCCAAGTGCAGGGGTCGACCGAAAAACTGTTTTTT; CDR3: CASSQVQGSTEKLFF
D: TRBD1; J: TRBJ2-1; size: few; V: TRBV6-5; DNA: TGTGCCAGCAGCCCCCGGGACAGGGGAAACAATGAGCAGTTCTTC; CDR3: CASSPRDRGNNEQFF
D: TRBD2; J: TRBJ2-1; size: few; V: TRBV4-1; DNA: TGCGCCAGCACCCGAGGGGCGGGAGGGTTTGAGCAGTTCTTC; CDR3: CASTRGAGGFEQFF
D: NA; J: TRBJ2-7; size: NA; V: TRBV9; DNA: TGTGCCAGCAGCGTCCGGGGCAACTCCTACGAGCAGTACTTC; CDR3: CASSVRGNSYEQYF
D: NA; J: TRBJ2-5; size: NA; V: TRBV7-3; DNA: TGTGCCAGCAGCTTAATTGGGGGCCAAGAGACCCAGTACTTC; CDR3: CASSLIGGQETQYF
D: NA; J: TRBJ1-2; size: few; V: TRBV19; DNA: TGTGCCAGTAGTATCGGCGGATGGAGCTATGGCTACACCTTC; CDR3: CASSIGGWSYGYTF
D: NA; J: TRBJ2-1; size: NA; V: TRBV7-2; DNA: TGTGCCAGCAGCCCATCTCCGGACTCCTCCTACAATGAGCAGTTCTTC; CDR3: CASSPSPDSSYNEQFF
D: TRBD1; J: TRBJ2-7; size: few; V: TRBV7-8; DNA: TGTGCCAGCAGTCTAACAGGGGGTTACGACGAGCAGTACTTC; CDR3: CASSLTGGYDEQYF
D: TRBD2; J: TRBJ2-3; size: NA; V: TRBV7-3; DNA: TGTGCCAGCAGCTTAGCCCTAGCGGACATCACAGATACGCAGTATTTT; CDR3: CASSLALADITDTQYF
D: NA; J: TRBJ1-1; size: NA; V: TRBV5-8; DNA: TGTGCCAGCACGGTACTCGGGGGGCCTAGACGTACTGAAGCTTTCTTT; CDR3: CASTVLGGPRRTEAFF
D: TRBD2; J: TRBJ2-2; size: NA; V: TRBV10-1; DNA: TGCGCCAGCTCTGGGGGGGCGAACACCGGGGAGCTGTTTTTT; CDR3: CASSGGANTGELFF
D: TRBD2; J: TRBJ2-1; size: NA; V: TRBV5-1; DNA: TGCGCCAGCAGCCCGACTAGCGGGAGGGTCAGCAATGAGCAGTTCTTC; CDR3: CASSPTSGRVSNEQFF
D: TRBD2; J: TRBJ2-7; size: NA; V: TRBV6-1; DNA: TGTGCCAGCAGTGAAGGGGTGGCGGGAGGGCCTCCCTACGAGCAGTACTTC; CDR3: CASSEGVAGGPPYEQYF
D: NA; J: TRBJ2-5; size: NA; V: TRBV7-8; DNA: TGTGCCAGCAGCTTAGAACGACGGGGAGAGACCCAGTACTTC; CDR3: CASSLERRGETQYF
D: TRBD2; J: TRBJ2-7; size: NA; V: TRBV18; DNA: TGTGCCAGCTCACCCGGGACTAGCGGGAGGAAGCAGTACTTC; CDR3: CASSPGTSGRKQYF
D: NA; J: TRBJ2-2; size: NA; V: TRBV5-1; DNA: TGCGCCAGCAGTCAAAGGGACCAAAACACCGGGGAGCTGTTTTTT; CDR3: CASSQRDQNTGELFF
D: NA; J: TRBJ2-2; size: NA; V: TRBV4-3; DNA: TGCGCCAGCAGCCAAGAGGCAACCGGGGAGCTGTTTTTT; CDR3: CASSQEATGELFF
D: TRBD1; J: TRBJ2-7; size: NA; V: TRBV4-2; DNA: TGTGCCAGCAGCCTCGGGACAGCCTCCTACGAGCAGTACTTC; CDR3: CASSLGTASYEQYF
D: TRBD2; J: TRBJ2-3; size: NA; V: TRBV6-4; DNA: TGTGCCAGCAGTGAAGTCGCTAGCGGGAGTTTCTCAGATACGCAGTATTTT; CDR3: CASSEVASGSFSDTQYF
D: TRBD2; J: TRBJ2-7; size: NA; V: TRBV10-1; DNA: TGCGCCAGCAGTGAGTCCGGCGGGAGTTCCTACGAGCAGTACTTC; CDR3: CASSESGGSSYEQYF
D: TRBD1; J: TRBJ2-5; size: NA; V: TRBV2; DNA: TGTGCCAGCAGGGGGGACAGACAAGAGACCCAGTACTTC; CDR3: CASRGDRQETQYF
D: NA; J: TRBJ2-1; size: NA; V: TRBV10-3; DNA: TGTGCCGCGGCGGGACCCTACAATGAGCAGTTCTTC; CDR3: CAAAGPYNEQFF
D: TRBD2; J: TRBJ2-3; size: once; V: TRBV15; DNA: TGTGCCACCAGCAGAGACCTAGCGGGAGAAGTGTATTTT; CDR3: CATSRDLAGEVYF
D: TRBD1; J: TRBJ1-5; size: NA; V: TRBV5-5; DNA: TGTGCCAGCAGCCTGGGACAGGCGACGTGGGGCAATCAGCCCCAGCATTTT; CDR3: CASSLGQATWGNQPQHF
D: TRBD1; J: TRBJ2-5; size: NA; V: TRBV11-2; DNA: TGTGCCAGCAGCAAACAAATCAGGGGGAACCAAGAGACCCAGTACTTC; CDR3: CASSKQIRGNQETQYF
D: TRBD1; J: TRBJ1-1; size: NA; V: TRBV6-5; DNA: TGTGCCAGCAGTAGACGGAACAGGGGACACACTGAAGCTTTCTTT; CDR3: CASSRRNRGHTEAFF
D: NA; J: TRBJ2-3; size: NA; V: TRBV29-1; DNA: TGCAGCGTCAGTTCAGATAGCGGACCCACAGATACGCAGTATTTT; CDR3: CSVSSDSGPTDTQYF
D: NA; J: TRBJ1-5; size: NA; V: TRBV28; DNA: TGTGCCAGCAAAACACAGGGCTCCAGTCAGCCCCAGCATTTT; CDR3: CASKTQGSSQPQHF
D: TRBD2; J: TRBJ2-7; size: NA; V: TRBV4-1; DNA: TGCGCCAGCAGCCAATCGAGCGGGAGGGCCCTGTACGAGCAGTACTTC; CDR3: CASSQSSGRALYEQYF
D: TRBD2; J: TRBJ2-3; size: NA; V: TRBV18; DNA: TGTGCCAGCTCACCTTTAGCGGGAGGCGCCACAGATACGCAGTATTTT; CDR3: CASSPLAGGATDTQYF
D: NA; J: TRBJ1-4; size: NA; V: TRBV14; DNA: TGTGCCAGCAGCGCAAACACGGGTGAAAAACTGTTTTTT; CDR3: CASSANTGEKLFF
D: TRBD1; J: TRBJ2-7; size: NA; V: TRBV5-4; DNA: TGTGCCAGCAGCAAGGGACAGGGCTACGAGCAGTACTTC; CDR3: CASSKGQGYEQYF
D: TRBD2; J: TRBJ2-7; size: NA; V: TRBV14; DNA: TGTGCCAGCAGCGGACCGCTAGCGGGAGTGGGCGAGCAGTACTTC; CDR3: CASSGPLAGVGEQYF
D: NA; J: TRBJ2-7; size: NA; V: TRBV6-1; DNA: TGTGCCAGCAGTGAATCACAGGTTGCCTCCTACGAGCAGTACTTC; CDR3: CASSESQVASYEQYF
D: TRBD1; J: TRBJ2-5; size: NA; V: TRBV28; DNA: TGTGCCAGCAGGGACAGGGGGGTAGAGACCCAGTACTTC; CDR3: CASRDRGVETQYF
D: TRBD2; J: TRBJ2-3; size: NA; V: TRBV14; DNA: TGTGCCAGCAGCCTCTACGGGACTAGTTCTGGTACGCAGTATTTT; CDR3: CASSLYGTSSGTQYF
D: NA; J: TRBJ2-1; size: NA; V: TRBV7-8; DNA: TGTGCCAGCAGCTTAGCCTCCCTAGCCCACAATGAGCAGTTCTTC; CDR3: CASSLASLAHNEQFF
D: NA; J: TRBJ1-1; size: once; V: TRBV4-1; DNA: TGCGCCAGCAGCCAAGACCGGATCTTCCCTGAAGCTTTCTTT; CDR3: CASSQDRIFPEAFF
D: NA; J: TRBJ2-2; size: NA; V: TRBV7-9; DNA: TGTGCCAGCAGGCCGAGGGAGCGGCGGAACACCGGGGAGCTGTTTTTT; CDR3: CASRPRERRNTGELFF
D: TRBD1; J: TRBJ1-5; size: once; V: TRBV6-1; DNA: TGTGCCAGCATCCAGGGGGTTGAGCCCCAGCATTTT; CDR3: CASIQGVEPQHF
D: TRBD1; J: TRBJ2-1; size: NA; V: TRBV6-5; DNA: TGTGCCAGCAGCCCCGGGACAGGGGAAAATGAGCAGTTCTTC; CDR3: CASSPGTGENEQFF
D: TRBD1; J: TRBJ1-2; size: NA; V: TRBV10-3; DNA: TGTGCCAATCGACAGGACAGGGGAGACTATGGCTACACCTTC; CDR3: CANRQDRGDYGYTF
D: NA; J: TRBJ2-4; size: once; V: TRBV27; DNA: TGTGCCAGCAGAACCCGAGGGAGTAAAAACATTCAGTACTTC; CDR3: CASRTRGSKNIQYF
D: NA; J: TRBJ2-3; size: NA; V: TRBV11-2; DNA: TGTGCCAGCAGCTTAGGTTTGATGAAGCTGGATACGCAGTATTTT; CDR3: CASSLGLMKLDTQYF
D: TRBD2; J: TRBJ2-7; size: NA; V: TRBV19; DNA: TGTGCCAGTAGTTGGGGTTCTAGCGGGCACTCCTACGAGCAGTACTTC; CDR3: CASSWGSSGHSYEQYF
D: NA; J: TRBJ2-2; size: NA; V: TRBV21-1; DNA: TGTGCCAGCAGCAAACCCTTACTGGCGGGAGGGTTTGCCGGGGAGCTGTTTTTT; CDR3: CASSKPLLAGGFAGELFF
D: TRBD2; J: TRBJ2-1; size: NA; V: TRBV6-1; DNA: TGTGCCAGCAGTGAATCGGCTAGCGGGGGGTATGAGCAGTTCTTC; CDR3: CASSESASGGYEQFF
D: NA; J: TRBJ1-1; size: NA; V: TRBV7-2; DNA: TGTGCCAGCACCCCCTTGGGGGGGACTGAAGCTTTCTTT; CDR3: CASTPLGGTEAFF
D: TRBD1; J: TRBJ2-5; size: NA; V: TRBV5-4; DNA: TGTGCCAGCAGCCGTGACAGGGGAAGTGAGACCCAGTACTTC; CDR3: CASSRDRGSETQYF